This entry describes one T cell receptor beta chain. It has no known antigen specificity. Base qualities were left out, and no much larger clone turns up one base away. This sample is part of a study of blood T cell repertoires in COVID-19 (dated by TCRdb to about 2020). General notes on the study: Samples covering the acute and convalescent phases of COVID-19 were provided by collaborators in the United States, Italy and Spain. The material from the prospective study consisted of cDNA or gDNA derived from T cells, B-cell-depleted T cells, or PBMCs. Subjects who had been exposed to COVID-19, were actively infected with it, or had recovered from it provided the deeply sampled blood TCRbeta repertoires that made up the dataset. The repertoires were released in a freely available public database meant as a resource for research on the immune response to SARS-CoV-2. Samples came from the ongoing ImmuneRACE study (first 160 participants) plus 1,254 subjects from 6 global collaborators. The sample metadata nearly always contained a de-identified subject ID, COVID-19 status, age in years and sex. Where HLA class I and class II types were available, the types were taken from metadata supplied by the sample provider, not from assay-based typing.

The germline V gene specifies ENHRY as CDR1 and SYGVKD as CDR2. Trimming accounts for 4 bases at V and 2 bases at J, while the number of junction bases matched to no gene is 3. Reading from cysteine to phenylalanine, the CDR3 counts 14 amino acids. Kept here is only the CDR3 DNA, which spans 42 bases and is read in frame from base 1. Each collaborating institution followed its own protocols to collect whole blood in K2EDTA tubes. Collaborator samples were shipped for TCRbeta analysis as frozen whole blood, isolated PBMCs, or DNA extracted from either sample type. The immunoSEQ Assay, a bias-controlled multiplex PCR, was used to amplify TCRbeta CDR3 regions from genomic DNA. Processing in the source paper ran as follows. Nucleated cell counts per sample were estimated from amplification of reference gene primers within the assay. Sequence reads were collapsed and filtered to measure the absolute abundance of every unique TCRbeta CDR3 rearrangement. For each sample, productive Simpson clonality was calculated as the square root of Simpson's diversity index over productive rearrangements. In TCRdb, the immuneACCESS table is reduced to in-frame sequences with V and J assigned. These tables do not hold every clone; where another copy was compared, an unresolved V gene accounts for under half, and the others remain unexplained. That table supplies the V and J calls and clone size; D and trimming were determined from the DNA. Here the sample has about 160,000 clones; roughly 81% occur a single time. The ten largest clones capture roughly 1% of the sample.

The investigation overall reported the following: Clinical and demographic metadata were provided uncurated, with the amount varying by source and participant.

The sequencing sample was made of peripheral blood. The TCR was taken from a man aged 35 to 55 with acute or convalescent COVID-19. This chain is built from TRBV10-3 and TRBJ1-2, with 8 middle bases fitting TRBD1. The sequenced DNA: TGTGCCATCAGTGCTCAGGGGGCCAACTATGGCTACACCTTC. The encoded protein is CAISAQGANYGYTF.